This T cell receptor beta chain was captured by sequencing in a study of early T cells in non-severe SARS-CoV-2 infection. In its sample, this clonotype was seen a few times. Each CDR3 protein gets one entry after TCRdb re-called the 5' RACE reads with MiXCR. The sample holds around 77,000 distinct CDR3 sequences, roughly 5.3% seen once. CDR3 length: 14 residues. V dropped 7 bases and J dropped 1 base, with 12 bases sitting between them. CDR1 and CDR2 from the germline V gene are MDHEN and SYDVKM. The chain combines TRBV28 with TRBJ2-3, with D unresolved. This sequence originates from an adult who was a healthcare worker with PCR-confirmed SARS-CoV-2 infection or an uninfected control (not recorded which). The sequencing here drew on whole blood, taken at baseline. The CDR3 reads CASTLGFGTDTQYF. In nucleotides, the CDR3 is TGTGCCAGCACCTTGGGCTTCGGCACAGATACGCAGTATTTT.